A single sample gave rise to the 15 T cell receptor beta chains below, sequenced in a study of T cells in Graves' hyperthyroidism and ophthalmopathy. The source material, RNA transcripts, was used to amplify TCR beta CDR3 regions. HTBI primers drove first-round RT-PCR of the TCR CDR3. From the multiplex PCR reads, TCRdb called clonotypes with MiXCR, one entry per CDR3 protein. This repertoire shows some 770,000 distinct CDR3 sequences, 16% found once; its top ten account for about 8.4%. Sequencing was performed on blood. These receptors all come from a man between 18 and 35 years old with Graves' hyperthyroidism.

There are a few counts of this clonotype. CDR3 sequence reads: CASSLGQGYSNQPQHF. DNA for the CDR3: TGTGCCAGCAGCTTAGGACAGGGGTATAGCAATCAGCCCCAGCATTTT. The genes are TRBV7-8 and TRBJ1-5, with TRBD1 identical over 8 bases. Germline-derived CDR1 and CDR2 are SGHVS and FQNEAQ. The CDR3 has 16 residues. With 1 base clipped from V and 0 bases from J, the junction kept 2 bases outside the gene matches.

The chain combines TRBV7-9 with TRBJ2-1; D is perhaps TRBD1 or TRBD2 (7 bases each). Trimming took 3 bases from V and 0 from J, leaving 21 bases between them. CDR3 length equals 19 residues. CDR1 is SEHNR and CDR2 is FQNEAQ in the germline V gene (reference sequence). CDR3 residues: CASSLTGYGGRSSYNEQFF. In DNA, the CDR3 is TGTGCCAGCAGCTTGACAGGGTATGGCGGGAGAAGCTCCTACAATGAGCAGTTCTTC.

This clonotype came up many times. V gene TRBV18 combines with J gene TRBJ1-1, with D tentatively TRBD1 (6 bases). V was trimmed by 6 bases and J by 2 bases, leaving 10 bases between them. This CDR3 is 13 amino acids long. Germline values: CDR1 KGHSH, CDR2 LQKENI. The CDR3 DNA reads as TGTGCCAGCTCCCGGACAGATAACACTGAAGCTTTCTTT. Translated, it gives CASSRTDNTEAFF.

This clonotype was counted ten times or more. The genes are TRBV10-3 and TRBJ2-7; 7 nucleotides match TRBD2. The germline V gene encodes CDR1 ENHRY and CDR2 SYGVKD. This CDR3 comprises 15 residues. With 7 bases clipped from V and 5 bases from J, the junction kept 14 bases outside the gene matches. In DNA form, the CDR3 reads TGTGCCATCACGGCGGGAGTATGGGAATCCGACGAGCAGTACTTC. Its translation: CAITAGVWESDEQYF.

A few counts support this clonotype. The chain uses TRBV20-1 and TRBJ1-1; perhaps TRBD1 as D (5 bases). Deletions cut 3 bases from V and 2 bases from J, with 16 bases between. CDR1 and CDR2 from the germline V gene are DFQATT and SNEGSKA (reference sequence). There are 15 residues in the CDR3. The CDR3 DNA reads TGCAGTGCTAGGGACCTCCGGGACTACAACACTGAAGCTTTCTTT. As protein: CSARDLRDYNTEAFF.

Many counts were recorded for this clonotype. The chain combines TRBV10-3 with TRBJ2-3; TRBD2 matches 7 bases. The CDR3 length is 14 residues. Germline CDR1 reads ENHRY; CDR2 reads SYGVKD. V dropped 8 bases and J dropped 2; count of bases not matched to a gene: 7. CDR3 sequence reads: CAIENGRSTDTQYF. The CDR3 DNA follows: TGTGCCATCGAAAACGGGAGGTCCACAGATACGCAGTATTTT.

The chain combines TRBV30 with TRBJ2-4, with 7 bases fitting TRBD1. This CDR3 is built from 17 residues. Trimming took 5 bases from V and 0 from J; bases not matched to a gene: 13. Germline V gene sequence: CDR1 GTSNPN, CDR2 SVGIG (reference sequence). CDR3 residues: CAWGYSGTVLAKNIQYF. The CDR3 DNA is TGTGCCTGGGGGTACTCCGGGACAGTCCTAGCCAAAAACATTCAGTACTTC.

A note on this clonotype: This may be a read error: a much more frequent sequence differs by one nucleotide. The rearrangement uses TRBV29-1 and TRBJ1-1, with TRBD1 matching 10 bases. The CDR3 contains 15 residues. CDR1 and CDR2 from the germline V gene are SQVTM and ANQGSEA. V was pared by 4 bases and J by 5 bases, with 10 bases of the junction left unmatched. The CDR3 sequence: CSVGRDRGIRTEAFF. CDR3 sequence (DNA): TGCAGCGTTGGAAGGGACAGGGGAATTCGGACTGAAGCTTTCTTT.

The chain combines TRBV20-1 with TRBJ2-3; D might be TRBD2 (6 bases). The germline gives CDR1 DFQATT, CDR2 SNEGSKA (reference sequence). CDR3 length: 14 residues. V lost 5 bases and J 6 bases, leaving 18 bases between the germline ends. CDR3 residues: CSARSGFSGDTQYF. The CDR3 coding sequence is TGCAGTGCTCGAAGCGGGTTCTCCGGGGATACGCAGTATTTT.

The sample holds many counts of this clonotype. The chain couples TRBV2 to TRBJ1-1, with D possibly TRBD1 on 6 matching bases. Trimming removed 6 bases from V and 0 bases from J, with 14 bases in between. Germline-derived CDR1 and CDR2 are SNHLY and FYNNEI. This CDR3 is built from 15 residues. CDR3 protein: CASRTVDSLNTEAFF. The CDR3, as DNA: TGTGCCAGCAGGACTGTGGACAGTTTGAACACTGAAGCTTTCTTT.

This clonotype turned up a few times. V is TRBV27 and J is TRBJ1-5; possible D gene TRBD1, 6 bases. V dropped 3 bases and J dropped 3 bases, with 12 bases sitting between them. The germline V gene encodes CDR1 MNHEY and CDR2 SMNVEV (reference sequence). The CDR3 is 15 amino acids. CDR3 region: CASSLIGQINQPQHF. The CDR3 coding sequence is TGTGCCAGCAGTTTGATTGGACAGATCAATCAGCCCCAGCATTTT.

The V and J genes are TRBV30 and TRBJ2-7; D uncertain. V gave up 4 bases and J gave up 3 bases, with 13 bases separating them. Germline loops: CDR1 GTSNPN, CDR2 SVGIG (reference sequence). CDR3 length: 13 residues. The CDR3 DNA reads as TGTGCCTGGACCGGACCTCTTTACTACGAGCAGTACTTC. This translates into CAWTGPLYYEQYF.

The chain is built from TRBV27 and TRBJ2-2; 8 bases align to TRBD2. The CDR3 has 14 amino acids. The ends lost 9 bases at V and 7 bases at J; junction bases unmatched: 10. Looked up from germline, CDR1 is MNHEY and CDR2 is SMNVEV (reference sequence). The CDR3 here is CARAQAGEGGELFF. The CDR3 DNA follows: TGTGCCAGAGCGCAAGCGGGAGAGGGCGGGGAGCTGTTTTTT.

This clonotype was observed a single time. The rearrangement joins TRBV7-9 to TRBJ2-1; no clear D gene. The germline V and J ends were trimmed by 5 bases and 8 bases, with 10 bases remaining between them. This CDR3 is built from 12 residues. Germline CDR1 and CDR2: SEHNR and FQNEAQ (reference sequence). The CDR3 DNA sequence: TGTGCCAGCAGCCCCTCCCCCTATGAGCAGTTCTTC. Its protein is CASSPSPYEQFF.

The genes are TRBV7-9 and TRBJ1-1; 8 nucleotides agree with TRBD1. Germline assignment: CDR1 SEHNR and CDR2 FQNEAQ (reference sequence). The CDR3 contains 15 residues. V lost 6 bases, J lost 4 bases, and 10 bases stayed unmatched. CDR3 DNA sequence: TGTGCCAGCAGGAGACAGGGGTTAAAGTCCACTGAAGCTTTCTTT. This sequence encodes CASRRQGLKSTEAFF.